This T cell receptor (beta chain) was documented in a study of human T cells and chemical hapten exposure. General observations from the study: As patch test score rose, PT1 expanded TCR counts tended to rise as well.

MiXCR, applied by TCRdb to the RACE reads, yields one record per CDR3 protein. The profile covers under 60,000 distinct CDR3 sequences, with 8% to 13% appearing a single time and less than 2% taken by the ten largest. The CDR3 runs 13 residues. Trimming removed 5 bases at V and 4 bases at J, with 11 bases between. The time point is: patch test 1, 2 weeks after DPC sensitization. Described treatment: therapeutic diphenylcyclopropenone sensitization with weekly scalp DPC. Extraction of total RNA was performed on unfractionated whole blood. Comment on this clonotype: The antigen remains undetermined.

The J gene is TRBJ1-2, the V gene TRBV12-3 or TRBV12-4; possible D gene TRBD1, 5 bases. The input for sequencing was whole blood, taken in connection with sensitization to the hapten diphenylcyclopropenone (DPC). This receptor was taken from a middle-aged woman with alopecia areata. Some clones in this sample may be carry-over from other donors' samples. The CDR3 here is CASSRDSTYGYTF. CDR3 DNA sequence: TGTGCCAGCAGTCGCGACAGCACCTATGGCTACACCTTC.